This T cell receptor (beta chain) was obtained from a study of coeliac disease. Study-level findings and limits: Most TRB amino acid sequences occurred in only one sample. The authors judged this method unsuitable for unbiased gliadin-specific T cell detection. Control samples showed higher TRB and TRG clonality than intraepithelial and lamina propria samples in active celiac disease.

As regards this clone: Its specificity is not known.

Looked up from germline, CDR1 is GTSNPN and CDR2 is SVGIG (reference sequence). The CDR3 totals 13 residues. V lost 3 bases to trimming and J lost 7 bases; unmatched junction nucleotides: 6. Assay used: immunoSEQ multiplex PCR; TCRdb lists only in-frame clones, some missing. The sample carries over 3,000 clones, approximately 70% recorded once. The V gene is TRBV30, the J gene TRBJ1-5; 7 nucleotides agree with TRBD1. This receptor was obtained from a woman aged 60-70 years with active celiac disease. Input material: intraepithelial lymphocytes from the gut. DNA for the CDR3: TGTGCCTGGAGCGGAGACAGGGCCCAGCCCCAGCATTTT. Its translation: CAWSGDRAQPQHF.